A single sample gave rise to the 8 T cell receptor beta chains below, sequenced in a study of T cells in pancreatic ductal adenocarcinoma. Sequenced by immunoSEQ multiplex PCR; TCRdb stores in-frame clones only, minus some. In the table there are 7,500 to 9,000 clones, nearly 90% of which are singletons. Selected pancreatic ductal adenocarcinoma patients had undergone surgery without neoadjuvant therapy. Sequencing was carried out using PBMCs. Receptor source: a human donor with pancreatic ductal adenocarcinoma.

The chain couples TRBV7-2 to TRBJ1-4; D is perhaps TRBD1 (5 bases). V lost 7 bases to trimming and J lost 8 bases, with 20 bases between them. Germline V CDR1 and CDR2: SGHTA, FQGNSA. The CDR3 contains 15 residues. CDR3 region: CASIHAGKRNEKLFF. The CDR3 DNA sequence: TGTGCCAGCATCCACGCAGGGAAGAGAAACGAAAAACTGTTTTTT.

The V and J genes are TRBV9 and TRBJ1-4; the D gene is possibly TRBD1 (6 bases). CDR1 and CDR2 (germline): SGDLS, YYNGEE. This CDR3 has 14 amino acids. Trimming shortened V by 6 bases and J by 3 bases, and 12 bases separated the two germline ends. CDR3 nucleotide sequence: TGTGCCAGCAATAAACAGGGAGCTAATGAAAAACTGTTTTTT. Translated, it gives CASNKQGANEKLFF.

J is TRBJ1-2 and V is TRBV11-2, with 9 positions matching TRBD1. Germline V gene sequence: CDR1 SGHAT, CDR2 FQNNGV. There are 14 residues in the CDR3. With 5 bases clipped from V and 5 bases from J, the junction kept 6 bases outside the gene matches. The CDR3 spells CASSRQDRGYGYTF. In DNA form, the CDR3 reads TGTGCCAGCAGCCGCCAGGACAGGGGATATGGCTACACCTTC.

To note about this clone: Without the conserved terminal phenylalanine or tryptophan, this CDR3 likely stems from a read error. The rearrangement uses TRBV6-6 and TRBJ1-2; 11 bases line up with TRBD1. Germline CDR1 and CDR2: MNHNY and SVGAGI (reference sequence). There are 16 residues in the CDR3. J lost 0 bases, V lost 6 bases, and 6 bases had no gene match. The CDR3 reads CASRTDRGPANYGYTL. CDR3 nucleotides: TGTGCCAGCAGGACGGACAGGGGGCCAGCTAACTATGGCTACACCCTC.

The chain joins TRBV12-2 to TRBJ1-6; the table gives TRBD1 as D, unverified against the DNA. TRBV12-2 is classified as a pseudogene. The CDR3 has 15 amino acids. The CDR3 region has the DNA TGTGCAAGTCGCTTAGGGGCAGGGAATAATTCACCCCTCCACTTT. This codes for CASRLGAGNNSPLHF.

The rearrangement links TRBV2 to TRBJ2-7, with TRBD2 matching 8 bases. Germline CDR1 reads SNHLY; CDR2 reads FYNNEI. The length of the CDR3 is 12 residues. V shed 9 bases and J 4 bases; nucleotides not matched to a gene: 5. The DNA of the CDR3 is TGTGCCAGGACTAGCGAGGAATACGAGCAGTACTTC. Its protein is CARTSEEYEQYF.

The V gene is TRBV19, the J gene TRBJ2-5; 11 bases map to TRBD1. V lost 5 bases, J lost 4 bases, and 6 bases stayed unmatched. In germline, CDR1 is LNHDA, CDR2 SQIVND (reference sequence). The CDR3 length is 15 residues. CDR3 region: CASSPGQGAPETQYF. In DNA form, the CDR3 reads TGTGCCAGTAGTCCTGGACAGGGGGCCCCAGAGACCCAGTACTTC.

The V call is TRBV4-1, the J call TRBJ2-3, with 10 bases identical to TRBD2. CDR3 length equals 15 residues. CDR1 is MGHRA and CDR2 is YSYEKL in the germline V gene. The junction had 8 bases not matched to a gene; V was cut back by 6 bases and J by 5 bases. The chain's CDR3 is CASSPSGRGEDTQYF. The CDR3 region has the DNA TGCGCCAGCAGTCCTAGCGGGAGAGGGGAAGATACGCAGTATTTT.